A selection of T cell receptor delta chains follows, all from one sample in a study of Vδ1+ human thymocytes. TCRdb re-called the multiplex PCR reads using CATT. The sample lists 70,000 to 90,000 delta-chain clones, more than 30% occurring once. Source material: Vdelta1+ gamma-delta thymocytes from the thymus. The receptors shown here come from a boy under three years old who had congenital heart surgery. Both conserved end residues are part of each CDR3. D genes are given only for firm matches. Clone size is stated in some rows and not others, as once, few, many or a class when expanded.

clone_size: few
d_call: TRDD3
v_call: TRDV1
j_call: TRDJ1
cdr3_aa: CALGELHTYWGAADKLIF
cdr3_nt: TGTGCTCTTGGGGAACTTCATACGTACTGGGGAGCCGCCGATAAACTCATCTTT

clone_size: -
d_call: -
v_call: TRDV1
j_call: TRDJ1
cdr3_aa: CALGELYPGGPSYTDKLIF
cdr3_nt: TGTGCTCTTGGGGAACTCTACCCCGGGGGACCTAGCTACACCGATAAACTCATCTTT

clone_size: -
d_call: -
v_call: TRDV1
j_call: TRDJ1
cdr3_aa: CALGEHFRVSPYTDKLIF
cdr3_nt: TGTGCTCTTGGGGAACACTTCAGGGTCTCGCCGTACACCGATAAACTCATCTTT

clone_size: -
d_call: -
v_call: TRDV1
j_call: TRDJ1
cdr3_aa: CALGESSTEGRYTDKLIF
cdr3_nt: TGTGCTCTTGGGGAATCCTCTACCGAAGGGAGGTACACCGATAAACTCATCTTT

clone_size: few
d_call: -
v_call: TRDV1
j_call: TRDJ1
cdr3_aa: CALGEPLRPNTDKLIF
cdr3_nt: TGTGCTCTTGGGGAACCCCTCCGTCCTAACACCGATAAACTCATCTTT

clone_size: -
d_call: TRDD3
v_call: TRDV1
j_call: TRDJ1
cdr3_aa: CALGDLSLLLTGGYIRKLIF
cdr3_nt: TGTGCTCTTGGGGATTTATCCCTTCTGTTGACTGGGGGATACATCCGAAAACTCATCTTT

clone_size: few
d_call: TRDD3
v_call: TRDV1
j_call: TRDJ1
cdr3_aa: CALGEWLRKLGVSYTDKLIF
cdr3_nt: TGTGCTCTTGGGGAATGGCTAAGGAAGCTGGGGGTCTCGTACACCGATAAACTCATCTTT

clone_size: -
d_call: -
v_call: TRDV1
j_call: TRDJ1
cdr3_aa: CALGEPEWGVYTDKLIF
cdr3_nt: TGTGCTCTTGGGGAACCCGAGTGGGGGGTATACACCGATAAACTCATCTTT

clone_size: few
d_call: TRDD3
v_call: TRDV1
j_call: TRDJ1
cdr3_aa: CALGELSGLLGAYTDKLIF
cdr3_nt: TGTGCTCTTGGGGAACTATCCGGCCTTCTGGGGGCCTACACCGATAAACTCATCTTT

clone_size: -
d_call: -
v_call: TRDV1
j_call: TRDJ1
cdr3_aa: CAPPILCALFRRRGGPSYTDKLIF
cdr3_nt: TGTGCTCCCCCGATACTATGCGCGTTGTTCCGCCGACGGGGGGGCCCATCGTACACCGATAAACTCATCTTT

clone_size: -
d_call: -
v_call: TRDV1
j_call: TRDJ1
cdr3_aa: CALGEGAFLYVRGDTVPPRYTDKLIF
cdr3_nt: TGTGCTCTTGGGGAAGGCGCCTTCCTATACGTCAGGGGGGATACAGTGCCCCCGCGATACACCGATAAACTCATCTTT

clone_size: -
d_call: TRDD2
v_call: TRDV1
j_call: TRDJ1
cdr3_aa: CALGRPSYSWETDKLIF
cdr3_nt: TGTGCTCTTGGCCGGCCTTCCTACAGCTGGGAGACCGATAAACTCATCTTT

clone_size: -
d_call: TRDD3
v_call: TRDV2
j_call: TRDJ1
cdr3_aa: CACDTGNWGIRRGLIF
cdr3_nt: TGTGCCTGTGACACCGGGAACTGGGGGATACGACGAGGACTCATCTTT

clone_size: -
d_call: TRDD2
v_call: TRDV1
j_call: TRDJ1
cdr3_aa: CALGEPTFLLAPGKLIF
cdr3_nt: TGTGCTCTTGGGGAACCGACCTTCCTACTGGCACCGGGAAAACTCATCTTT

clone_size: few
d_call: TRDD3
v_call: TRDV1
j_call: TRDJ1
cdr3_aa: CALGELAFLFTGGLERLIF
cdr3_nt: TGTGCTCTTGGGGAACTGGCCTTCCTTTTTACTGGGGGACTCGAGCGGCTCATCTTT

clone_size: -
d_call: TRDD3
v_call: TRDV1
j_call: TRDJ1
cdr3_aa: CALGEGIPPRTGGPYTDKLIF
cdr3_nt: TGTGCTCTTGGGGAAGGAATCCCTCCTCGTACTGGGGGACCGTACACCGATAAACTCATCTTT

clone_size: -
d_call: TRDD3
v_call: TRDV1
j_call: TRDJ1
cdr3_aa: CALGEKKGDTPSDKLIF
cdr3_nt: TGTGCTCTTGGGGAAAAGAAGGGGGATACGCCGTCCGATAAACTCATCTTT

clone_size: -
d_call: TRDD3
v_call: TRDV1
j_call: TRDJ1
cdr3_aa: CALGNPPPMTGAYTDKLIF
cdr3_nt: TGTGCTCTTGGGAACCCTCCCCCCATGACTGGGGCGTACACCGATAAACTCATCTTT

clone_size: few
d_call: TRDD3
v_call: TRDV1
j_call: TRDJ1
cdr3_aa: CALGELQSGGYGYTDKLIF
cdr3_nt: TGTGCTCTTGGGGAACTACAATCTGGGGGATACGGGTACACCGATAAACTCATCTTT

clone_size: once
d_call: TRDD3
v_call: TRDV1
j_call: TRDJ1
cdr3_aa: CALVICMSRGYLAGGRYTDKLIF
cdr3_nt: TGTGCTCTTGTCATTTGTATGTCCCGGGGCTACTTGGCTGGGGGCCGCTACACCGATAAACTCATCTTT

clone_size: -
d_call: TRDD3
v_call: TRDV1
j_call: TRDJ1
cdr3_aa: CALGELSTGGWVCTDKLIF
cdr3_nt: TGTGCTCTTGGGGAACTTAGTACTGGGGGATGGGTCTGCACCGATAAACTCATCTTT

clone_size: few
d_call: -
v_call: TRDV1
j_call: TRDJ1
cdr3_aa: CALGEHRMSTDKLIF
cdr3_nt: TGTGCTCTTGGGGAACATCGCATGTCCACCGATAAACTCATCTTT

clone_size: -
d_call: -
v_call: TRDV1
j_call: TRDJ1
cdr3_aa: CALGEIWPNTYTDKLIF
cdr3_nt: TGTGCTCTTGGGGAAATATGGCCTAATACGTACACCGATAAACTCATCTTT

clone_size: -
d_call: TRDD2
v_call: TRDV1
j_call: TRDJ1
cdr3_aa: CALGDPPGLPTPGGLGPYKLIF
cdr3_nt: TGTGCTCTTGGGGATCCTCCAGGCCTTCCTACACCTGGGGGTCTCGGACCATATAAACTCATCTTT

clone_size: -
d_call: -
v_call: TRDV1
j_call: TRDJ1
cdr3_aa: CALGDPRGTDKLIF
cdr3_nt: TGTGCTCTTGGGGATCCAAGGGGGACCGATAAACTCATCTTT

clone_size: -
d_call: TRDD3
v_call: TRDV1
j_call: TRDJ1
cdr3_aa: CALGDTIDWGIHWRLDPDKLIF
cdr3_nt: TGTGCTCTTGGGGACACAATCGACTGGGGGATACATTGGCGCTTGGATCCCGATAAACTCATCTTT

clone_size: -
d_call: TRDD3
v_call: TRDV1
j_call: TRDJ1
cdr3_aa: CALGENHAGGFHRKLIF
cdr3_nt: TGTGCTCTTGGGGAAAATCACGCTGGGGGATTTCACCGTAAACTCATCTTT

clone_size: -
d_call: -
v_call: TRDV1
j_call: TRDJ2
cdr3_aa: CALGELPRTAQLFF
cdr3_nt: TGTGCTCTTGGGGAACTGCCTAGGACAGCACAACTCTTCTTT

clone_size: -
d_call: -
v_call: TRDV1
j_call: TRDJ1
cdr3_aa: CALGDPQNTRGDTLTDKLIF
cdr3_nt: TGTGCTCTTGGGGACCCCCAAAATACCCGCGGAGATACGCTCACCGATAAACTCATCTTT

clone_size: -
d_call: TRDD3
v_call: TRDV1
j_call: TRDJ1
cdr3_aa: CALGEPPSGGLYTDKLIF
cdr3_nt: TGTGCTCTAGGGGAACCCCCCTCTGGGGGATTGTACACCGATAAACTCATCTTT

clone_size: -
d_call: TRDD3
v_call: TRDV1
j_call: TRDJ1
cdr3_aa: CALTRGGIRNSLSTDKLIF
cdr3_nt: TGTGCTCTTACCCGTGGTGGGATACGCAACTCCCTCTCCACCGATAAACTCATCTTT

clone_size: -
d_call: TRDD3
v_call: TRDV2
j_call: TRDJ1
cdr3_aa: CATTFLSALLGDLLTTDKLIF
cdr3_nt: TGTGCTACCACATTCCTATCAGCCCTACTGGGGGATCTATTAACCACCGATAAACTCATCTTT

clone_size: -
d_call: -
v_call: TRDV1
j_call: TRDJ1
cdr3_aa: CALGEPPFLRLGERADKLIF
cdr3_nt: TGTGCTCTTGGGGAGCCTCCCTTCCTACGACTGGGGGAAAGGGCCGATAAACTCATCTTT

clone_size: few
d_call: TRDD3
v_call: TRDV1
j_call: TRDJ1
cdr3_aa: CALGELRLVGDRSTDKLIF
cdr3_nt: TGTGCTCTTGGGGAACTGAGGCTGGTGGGGGACCGTTCCACCGATAAACTCATCTTT

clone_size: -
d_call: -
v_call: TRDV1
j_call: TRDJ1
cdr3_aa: CALGERRGDAYTDKLIF
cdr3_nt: TGTGCTCTTGGGGAACGGAGGGGGGACGCCTACACCGATAAACTCATCTTT

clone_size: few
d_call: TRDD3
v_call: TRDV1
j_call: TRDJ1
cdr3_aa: CALGDFLGARSLHTDKLIF
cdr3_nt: TGTGCTCTTGGGGATTTTCTGGGGGCCCGGTCCCTACACACCGATAAACTCATCTTT

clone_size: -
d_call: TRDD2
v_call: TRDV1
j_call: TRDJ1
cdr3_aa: CALGERIPSYDRRREGYTDKLIF
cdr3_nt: TGTGCTCTTGGGGAAAGGATCCCTTCCTACGACCGGCGTAGGGAGGGATACACCGATAAACTCATCTTT

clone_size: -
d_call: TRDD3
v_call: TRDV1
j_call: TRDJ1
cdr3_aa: CALGELAETGGYGTDKLIF
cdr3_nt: TGTGCTCTTGGGGAATTGGCAGAAACTGGGGGATATGGTACCGATAAACTCATCTTT

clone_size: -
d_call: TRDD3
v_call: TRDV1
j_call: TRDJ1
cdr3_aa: CALGGMVSCAYWGRLGDKLIF
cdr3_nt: TGTGCTCTTGGGGGTATGGTTTCCTGCGCGTACTGGGGCCGGTTGGGCGATAAACTCATCTTT

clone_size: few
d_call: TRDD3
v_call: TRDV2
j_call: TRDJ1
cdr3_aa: CACDTGTGGGRCDKLIF
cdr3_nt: TGTGCCTGTGACACCGGAACTGGGGGAGGAAGATGCGATAAACTCATCTTT

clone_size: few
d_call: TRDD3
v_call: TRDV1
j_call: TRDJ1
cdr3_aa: CALGESRKTGDPLYTDKLIF
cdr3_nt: TGTGCTCTTGGGGAATCACGCAAGACTGGGGATCCCTTGTACACCGATAAACTCATCTTT

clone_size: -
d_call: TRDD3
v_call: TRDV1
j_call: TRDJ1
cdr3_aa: CALGKFLGDPYTDKLIF
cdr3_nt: TGTGCTCTTGGGAAATTCCTGGGGGATCCGTACACCGATAAACTCATCTTT

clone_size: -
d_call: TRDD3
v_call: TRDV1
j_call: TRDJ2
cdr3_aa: CALGERTTGGSSLTAQLFF
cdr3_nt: TGTGCTCTTGGGGAACGGACGACTGGGGGATCGAGTTTGACAGCACAACTCTTCTTT